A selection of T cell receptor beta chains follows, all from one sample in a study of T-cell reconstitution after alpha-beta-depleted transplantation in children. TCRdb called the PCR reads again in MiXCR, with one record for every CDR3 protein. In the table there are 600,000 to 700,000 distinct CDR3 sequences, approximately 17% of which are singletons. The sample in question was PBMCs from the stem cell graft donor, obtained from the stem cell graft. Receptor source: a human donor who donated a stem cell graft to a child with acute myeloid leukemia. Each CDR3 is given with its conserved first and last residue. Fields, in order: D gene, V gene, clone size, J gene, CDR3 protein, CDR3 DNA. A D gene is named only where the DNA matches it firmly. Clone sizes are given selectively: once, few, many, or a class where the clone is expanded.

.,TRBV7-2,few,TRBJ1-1,CASRPGPLRASNTEAFF,TGTGCCAGCAGGCCTGGGCCCTTAAGGGCATCTAACACTGAAGCTTTCTTT
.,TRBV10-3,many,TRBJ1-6,CAISESKGRDNSPLHF,TGTGCCATCAGTGAGTCAAAGGGACGGGATAATTCACCCCTCCACTTT
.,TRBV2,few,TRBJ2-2,CASRLKSGELFF,TGTGCCAGCAGGCTTAAATCCGGGGAGCTGTTTTTT
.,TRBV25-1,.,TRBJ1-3,CASMGPGSHQRGNTIYF,TGTGCCAGCATGGGGCCAGGGAGTCATCAGCGTGGAAACACCATATATTTT
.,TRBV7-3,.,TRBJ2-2,CASSLPGASGPNTGELFF,TGTGCCAGCAGCTTACCGGGTGCGTCGGGTCCGAACACCGGGGAGCTGTTTTTT
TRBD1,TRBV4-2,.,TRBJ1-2,CASSAGRTGTGDYGYTF,TGTGCCAGCAGCGCGGGTCGAACCGGGACAGGGGACTATGGCTACACCTTC
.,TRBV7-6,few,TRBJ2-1,CASSLSGTGDRFGDEQFF,TGTGCCAGCAGCCTATCGGGGACGGGGGACCGTTTTGGAGATGAGCAGTTCTTC
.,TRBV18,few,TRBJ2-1,CASRSRSNSYNEQFF,TGTGCCAGTCGAAGTAGATCGAACTCCTACAATGAGCAGTTCTTC
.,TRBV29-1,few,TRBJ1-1,CSVERVDTEAFF,TGCAGCGTTGAGAGGGTTGACACTGAAGCTTTCTTT
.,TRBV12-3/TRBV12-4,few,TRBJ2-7,CASSLIGNSYEQYF,TGTGCCAGCAGTTTAATCGGCAATTCCTACGAGCAGTACTTC
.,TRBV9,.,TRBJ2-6,CASSSSPPSGANVLTF,TGTGCCAGCAGCTCCTCCCCGCCGTCTGGGGCCAACGTCCTGACTTTC
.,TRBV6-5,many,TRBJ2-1,CASSYSGTAVEQFF,TGTGCCAGCAGTTACTCGGGCACAGCAGTTGAGCAGTTCTTC
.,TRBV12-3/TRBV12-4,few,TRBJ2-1,CASSFLAVYEQFF,TGTGCCAGCAGTTTTCTAGCCGTCTATGAGCAGTTCTTC
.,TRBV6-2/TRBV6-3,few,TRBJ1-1,CASGKVENTEAFF,TGTGCCAGCGGAAAGGTCGAGAACACTGAAGCTTTCTTT
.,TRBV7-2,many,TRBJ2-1,CASSLAPYNEQFF,TGTGCCAGCAGTTTAGCGCCCTACAATGAGCAGTTCTTC
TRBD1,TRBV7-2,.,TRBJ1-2,CASSLVGQGGYGYTF,TGTGCCAGCAGCTTAGTTGGCCAGGGGGGCTATGGCTACACCTTC
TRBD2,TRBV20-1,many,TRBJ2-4,CSASRGGAGGGNIQYF,TGCAGTGCTAGCCGGGGGGGCGCGGGGGGAGGAAACATTCAGTACTTC